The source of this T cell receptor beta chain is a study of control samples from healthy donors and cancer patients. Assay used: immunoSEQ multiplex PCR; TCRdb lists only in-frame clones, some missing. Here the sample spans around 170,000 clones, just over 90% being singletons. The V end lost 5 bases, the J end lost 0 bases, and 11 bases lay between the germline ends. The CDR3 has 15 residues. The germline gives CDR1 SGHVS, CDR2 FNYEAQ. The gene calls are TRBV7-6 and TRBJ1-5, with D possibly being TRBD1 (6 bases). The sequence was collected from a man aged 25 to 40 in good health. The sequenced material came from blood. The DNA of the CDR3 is TGTGCCAGCAGCCAGGACAGCTATAGCAATCAGCCCCAGCATTTT. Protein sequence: CASSQDSYSNQPQHF.